The table lists the clone carrying this TCR beta chain with a few counts. This sample is drawn from a study of T-cell reconstitution after alpha-beta-depleted transplantation in children. Unique molecular identifiers featured in how the TCRbeta library was prepared. TCRdb reanalysed the PCR reads using MiXCR and keeps one entry per CDR3 protein. The table shows approximately 200,000 distinct CDR3 sequences, with around 5.9% occurring only once. Germline loops: CDR1 DFQATT, CDR2 SNEGSKA (reference sequence). The CDR3 sequence is 13 residues long. V was pared by 7 bases and J by 1 base, with 14 bases between.

This chain connects TRBV20-1 to TRBJ2-7, with D possibly being TRBD1 (6 bases). The sequence came from a girl under two years old with combined immunodeficiency, due to receive a stem cell transplant. The sequenced sample was PBMCs, obtained before TCRalphabeta/CD19-depleted stem cell transplant. CDR3 sequence reads: CSGVGTFSYEQYF. CDR3 DNA sequence: TGCAGTGGTGTAGGGACATTTTCCTACGAGCAGTACTTC.